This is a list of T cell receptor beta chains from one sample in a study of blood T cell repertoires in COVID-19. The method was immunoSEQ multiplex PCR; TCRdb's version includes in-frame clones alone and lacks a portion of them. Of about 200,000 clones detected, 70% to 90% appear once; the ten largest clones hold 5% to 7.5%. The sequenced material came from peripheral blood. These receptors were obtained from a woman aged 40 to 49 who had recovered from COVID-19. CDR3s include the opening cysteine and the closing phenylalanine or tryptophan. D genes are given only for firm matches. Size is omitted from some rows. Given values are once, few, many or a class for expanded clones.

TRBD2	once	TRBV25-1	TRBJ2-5	TGTGCCAGCAGTGAATGGAACGGAGCGGGATTGCCCCAAGAGACCCAGTACTTC	CASSEWNGAGLPQETQYF
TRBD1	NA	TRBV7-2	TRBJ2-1	TGTGCCAGCAGCTCAGATCCACCGGGACAGGGTTTTAGGAATGAGCAGTTCTTC	CASSSDPPGQGFRNEQFF
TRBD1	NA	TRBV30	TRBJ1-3	TGTGCCTGGAGAGATATACAGGGGGCGCCCCCTGGAAACACCATATATTTT	CAWRDIQGAPPGNTIYF
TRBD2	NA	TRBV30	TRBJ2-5	TGTGCCTGGGGATCGGGGGGTGTGGAGACCCAGTACTTC	CAWGSGGVETQYF
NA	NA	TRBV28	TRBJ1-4	TGTGCCAGCGAAAGACAGTCAACTAATGAAAAACTGTTTTTT	CASERQSTNEKLFF
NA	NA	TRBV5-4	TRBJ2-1	TGTGCCAGCAGCATTAGCGAAACCGCCTACAATGAGCAGTTCTTC	CASSISETAYNEQFF
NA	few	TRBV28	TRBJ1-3	TGTGCCAGCAGGGAGGTTCAGGCCAGCTCTGGAAACACCATATATTTT	CASREVQASSGNTIYF
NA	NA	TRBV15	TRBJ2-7	TGTGCCACCAGCAGAGATCTACTAGCCTACGAGCAGTACTTC	CATSRDLLAYEQYF
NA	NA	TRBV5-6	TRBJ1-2	TGTGCCAGCAGCTTGGGCGGGGGCGGTGGCTACACCTTC	CASSLGGGGGYTF
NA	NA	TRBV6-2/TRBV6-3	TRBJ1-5	TGTGCCAGCAGTACCCCGGGGATTAATCAGCCCCAGCATTTT	CASSTPGINQPQHF
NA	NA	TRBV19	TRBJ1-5	TGTGCCAGTAGTATATCCGGGAGCCAGCCCCAGCATTTT	CASSISGSQPQHF
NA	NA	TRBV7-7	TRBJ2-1	TGTGCCAGCAGCTTAGGGAGGCTAGTCAGTTACAATGAGCAGTTCTTC	CASSLGRLVSYNEQFF
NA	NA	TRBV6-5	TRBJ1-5	TGTGCCAGCAGTTATAGATTTAATCAGCCCCAGCATTTT	CASSYRFNQPQHF